The T cell receptor beta chain under discussion was sequenced for a study of control samples from healthy donors and cancer patients. Method: immunoSEQ multiplex PCR; TCRdb's copy keeps in-frame clones and lacks some. The table shows tens of thousands of clones, with 84% occurring only once. Sequenced sample: PBMCs. This receptor was identified in a woman in her 50s with lung cancer.

The CDR3 is CASSESGSPFKAFF. CDR3 DNA: TGCGCCAGCAGTGAGTCCGGGTCCCCCTTTAAGGCTTTCTTT. The rearrangement joins TRBV10-1 to TRBJ1-1; D not resolved. Trimming removed 0 bases from V and 11 bases from J, with 16 bases in between. Germline-derived CDR1 and CDR2 are WNHNN and SYGVQD (reference sequence). This CDR3 comprises 14 residues.